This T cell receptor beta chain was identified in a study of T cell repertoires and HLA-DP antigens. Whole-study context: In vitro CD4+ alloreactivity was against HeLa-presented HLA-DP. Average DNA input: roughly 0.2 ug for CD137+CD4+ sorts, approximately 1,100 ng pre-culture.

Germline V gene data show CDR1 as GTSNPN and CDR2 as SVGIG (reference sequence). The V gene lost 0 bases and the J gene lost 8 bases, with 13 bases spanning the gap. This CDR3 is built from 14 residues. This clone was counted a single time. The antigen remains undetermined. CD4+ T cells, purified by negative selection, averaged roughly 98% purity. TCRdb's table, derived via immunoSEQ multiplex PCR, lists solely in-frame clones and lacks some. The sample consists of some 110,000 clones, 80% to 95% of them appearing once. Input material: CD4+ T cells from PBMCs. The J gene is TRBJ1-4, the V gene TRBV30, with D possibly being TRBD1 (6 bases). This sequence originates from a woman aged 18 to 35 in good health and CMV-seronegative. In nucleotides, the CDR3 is TGTGCCTGGAGTGTAACGGGGGGCGACGAAAAACTGTTTTTT. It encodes CAWSVTGGDEKLFF.